This T cell receptor (beta chain) was documented in a study of CD8+ T cells in alopecia areata (dated by TCRdb to about 2018). The study in broad terms: The treated patients took part in an open-label pilot trial in which moderate-to-severe alopecia areata was treated with oral tofacitinib at 5 to 10 mg twice daily. To study T cell clonal expansion in alopecia areata, the researchers applied high-throughput TCRbeta sequencing to both the C3H/HeJ mouse model and human patients. Tofacitinib was administered for 6 to 18 months, and 6 months of follow-up off drug were then conducted to assess delayed response and recurrence. Scalp clonality was compared across normal scalp (n=4), patchy alopecia areata scalp (n=8), and alopecia totalis/universalis scalp (n=8). For the treated patients, the SALT score, which quantifies what percentage of scalp surface area is affected, served as the measure of disease severity. TCRbeta CDR3 regions were amplified by immunoSEQ multiplex PCR using 35 Vbeta forward and 13 Jbeta reverse primers. Human TCRbeta sequencing covered scalp tissue and sorted CD4+ and CD8+ peripheral blood T cells from patchy and totalis/universalis alopecia areata patients and healthy controls. The RNA source kit depended on sample type: the PAXgene miRNA kit for fixed scalp, the miRNeasy kit for PBMCs, and the RNeasy kit for mouse skin. Biopsies were taken from tofacitinib-treated patients at baseline and again at 4 and 24 weeks into treatment, and several of those patients also had a later scalp biopsy.

Read against the paper, the sample's treatment or condition label means: oral pan-JAK inhibitor, 5-10 mg twice daily. Lesional scalp punch biopsies and peripheral blood were obtained from alopecia areata patients. PBMCs were isolated by density centrifugation and stained for CD3, CD4 and CD8, after which CD4+ and CD8+ T cells were sorted on a FACSAria. Library preparation used the immunoSEQ multiplex PCR assay. RNA was extracted from all samples and reverse transcribed into cDNA as template for TCR sequencing. First-strand cDNA was synthesized using SuperScript III with a 2:1 mix of oligo-dT and random hexamers. A synthetic immune receptor repertoire was used to assess amplification bias, and residual bias was removed computationally. Regarding the original processing steps: After raw reads were preprocessed to remove errors, the CDR3 was defined following IMGT conventions as running from the conserved cysteine to phenylalanine. Clonality was computed as 1 minus the Shannon entropy, with the entropy normalized by log2 of the number of productive unique TCRs. Scalp TCRbeta sequences were cross-referenced with sorted blood CD4 and CD8 repertoires so that the CD4 or CD8 identity of scalp clones could be inferred. Entries here come from immuneACCESS through TCRdb and include only in-frame sequences with V and J called. Some clones fail to appear in such tables; in the studies checked, an unresolved V gene covers under half of the shortfall, and the cause of the remainder is unknown. That table supplies the V and J calls and clone size; D and trimming were determined from the DNA. In this sample the table shows fewer than 110,000 clones, around 60% of which occur a single time. In total, the top ten clones hold about 15% of the sample.

The table lists this clone with a few counts. Its antigen target is currently unknown. No much larger clone is present one base from it, and per-base qualities are unavailable. V trim: 9 bases; J trim: 4 bases; unmatched bases: 5. As encoded in the germline V gene (reference sequence), CDR1 is PRHDT while CDR2 is FYEKMQ. The CDR3 holds 13 amino acids from the cysteine to the phenylalanine. This entry keeps only the CDR3 DNA: 39 bases, framed from base 1. The research as a whole found: Compared with normal scalp, lesional scalp, particularly in alopecia totalis/universalis, had higher clonality and more expanded CD8+ clones, which suggests antigenic drive. Many expanded lesional clones persisted in scalp and blood during tofacitinib treatment, which may partly explain relapse after stopping treatment. Because the treated cohort was small and had just a single nonresponder, larger studies are needed to establish links between baseline CD8+ expansion and response. Tofacitinib significantly lowered scalp clonality and the number of expanded CD8+ clones among the top 100 scalp clones. Shared TCR sequences between patients were less evident than in mice, which may be partly attributable to HLA diversity in the patient population. Scalp TCR repertoire analysis is complicated because resident alphabeta T cells in normal human skin are also sequenced, whereas mouse skin is dominated by gammadelta T cells.

The chain is assembled from TRBV13 and TRBJ2-1, and TRBD2 matches 8 of the central bases. The source material was CD8+ T cells sorted from blood, sampled at approximately week 56, from a patient treated with tofacitinib. This clonotype was obtained from a human donor with alopecia areata. The DNA sequence follows: TGTGCCAGTTCGGGGGGGCGGTACAATGAGCAGTTCTTC. It specifies CASSGGRYNEQFF. Full variable domain (CDR3 extended with the reference TRBV13 and TRBJ2-1 proteins): AAGVIQSPRHLIKEKRETATLKCYPIPRHDTVYWYQQGPGQDPQFLISFYEKMQSDKGSIPDRFSAQQFSDYHSELNMSSLELGDSALYFCASSGGRYNEQFFGPGTRLTVL.